A single sample gave rise to the 5 T cell receptor beta chains below, sequenced in a study of blood T cell repertoires in COVID-19. Clones were sequenced by immunoSEQ multiplex PCR, and TCRdb holds only the in-frame ones, with some missing. The sample records approximately 12,000 clones, around 72% being singletons. Sequences were obtained from peripheral blood. All receptors come from a human donor in a cohort sampled during active COVID-19.

This chain uses TRBV28 with TRBJ1-1; 8 bases match TRBD1. The CDR3 spans 15 residues. Looked up from germline, CDR1 is MDHEN and CDR2 is SYDVKM. V was pared by 2 bases and J by 5 bases, with 7 bases of the junction left unmatched. The CDR3: CASSLKDRVRTEAFF. The CDR3, as DNA: TGTGCCAGCAGTTTAAAGGACAGGGTAAGGACTGAAGCTTTCTTT.

The chain joins TRBV28 to TRBJ2-3, with 10 bases identical to TRBD2. V lost 5 bases to trimming and J lost 6 bases; unmatched junction nucleotides: 11. The V gene's germline CDR1 is MDHEN and CDR2 SYDVKM. The CDR3 totals 16 residues. CDR3 nucleotides: TGTGCCAGCAGTCCCAGGGGACTAGCGATAGGGGATACGCAGTATTTT. As protein: CASSPRGLAIGDTQYF.

The chain couples TRBV5-1 to TRBJ2-7; TRBD2 is a possible D gene (6 bases). This CDR3 has 12 amino acids. Germline loops: CDR1 SGHRS, CDR2 YFSETQ. The V end lost 2 bases, the J end lost 6 bases, and 9 bases lay between the germline ends. The CDR3 DNA follows: TGCGCCAGCAGCTTTTCCGGGGGCGAGCAGTACTTC. It specifies CASSFSGGEQYF.

The chain links TRBV7-6 to TRBJ2-3, with D possibly TRBD2 on 6 matching bases. This CDR3 contains 15 residues. Trimming shortened V by 4 bases and J by 2 bases, and 13 bases separated the two germline ends. The germline CDR1 and CDR2 sequences are SGHVS and FNYEAQ. CDR3 in amino acids: CASSSGLSFTDTQYF. For the CDR3, the DNA is TGTGCCAGCAGCTCGGGACTTTCTTTCACAGATACGCAGTATTTT.

By frequency in the sample, this clone is medium-sized. The chain employs TRBV3-1 (or the pseudogene TRBV3-2) and TRBJ1-2, with TRBD1 identical over 7 bases. The CDR3 totals 15 residues. The trim removed 2 bases at V and 6 bases at J, leaving 9 bases unmatched. The V gene's germline CDR1 is LGHDT and CDR2 YNNKEL (reference sequence). CDR3 sequence: CASSQPGQVLHGYTF. DNA for the CDR3: TGTGCCAGCAGCCAACCTGGACAGGTACTACATGGCTACACCTTC.